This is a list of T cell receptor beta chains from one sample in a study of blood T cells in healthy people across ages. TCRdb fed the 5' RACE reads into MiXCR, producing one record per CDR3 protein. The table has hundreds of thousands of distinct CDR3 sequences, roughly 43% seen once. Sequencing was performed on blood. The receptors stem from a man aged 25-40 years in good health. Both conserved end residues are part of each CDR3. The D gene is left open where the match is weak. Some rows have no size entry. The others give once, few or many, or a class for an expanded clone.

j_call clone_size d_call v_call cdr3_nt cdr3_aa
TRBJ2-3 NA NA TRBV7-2 TGTGCCAGCAGCTTCGCCGCTGGCACGGATACGCAGTATTTT CASSFAAGTDTQYF
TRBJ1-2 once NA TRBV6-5 TGTGCCAGCAGTTACGGGCAGGGGAATGGCCACACCTTC CASSYGQGNGHTF
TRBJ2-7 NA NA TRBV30 TGTGCCGGGAGTGTTTCGACCTACGAGCAGTACTTC CAGSVSTYEQYF
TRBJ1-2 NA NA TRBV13 TGTGCCAGCAGCGTAGTAGCGGTAGATGGCTACACCTTC CASSVVAVDGYTF
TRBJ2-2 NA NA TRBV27 TGTGCCAGCAGTTTACTAGTTGATCCCGGGGAGCTGTTTTTT CASSLLVDPGELFF
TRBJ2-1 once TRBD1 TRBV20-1 TGCAGTGCCATAGACAGGGGATCGAATGAGCAGTTCTTC CSAIDRGSNEQFF
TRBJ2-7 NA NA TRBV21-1 TGTGCCAGCAGCAAGGAGAGGGGCGAGCAGTACTTC CASSKERGEQYF
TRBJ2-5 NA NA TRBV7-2 TGTGCCAGCAGCCCGGGATTTGGGTGGGAGACCCAGTACTTC CASSPGFGWETQYF
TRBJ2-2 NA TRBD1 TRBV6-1 TGTGCCAGCAGTTTAAGACAGGGGGCGCAAACCGGGGAGCTGTTTTTT CASSLRQGAQTGELFF
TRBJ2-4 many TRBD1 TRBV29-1 TGCAGCGTGGAGGACAGGGGGCTTCAGTACTTC CSVEDRGLQYF
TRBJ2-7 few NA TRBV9 TGTGCCAGCAGCGTAGCTGTCGGAGGTGGGGGCTACGAGCAGTACTTC CASSVAVGGGGYEQYF
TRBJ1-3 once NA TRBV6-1 TGTGCCAGCAGTGAAGGACACCCCTCTGGAAACACCATATATTTT CASSEGHPSGNTIYF
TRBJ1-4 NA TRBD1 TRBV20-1 TGCAGTGCTAGAGATCCCGGACAGGGTAATGAAAAACTGTTTTTT CSARDPGQGNEKLFF
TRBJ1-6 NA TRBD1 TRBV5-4 TGTGCCAGCAGCCCGGGGGGACAGGTGGCTAATTCACCCCTCCACTTT CASSPGGQVANSPLHF
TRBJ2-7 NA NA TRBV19 TGTGCCAGTAGTGTCTCCGGGACAACCCGCTACGAGCAGTACTTC CASSVSGTTRYEQYF
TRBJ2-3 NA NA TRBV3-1 TGTGCCAGCAGCCAAGAAATGGTCATGGCAGATACGCAGTATTTT CASSQEMVMADTQYF
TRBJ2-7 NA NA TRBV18 TGTGCCAGCTCACCCTTAGAGTCGACAGGAGCCGTCTACGAGCAGTACTTC CASSPLESTGAVYEQYF
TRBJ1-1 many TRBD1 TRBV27 TGTGCCAGCAGTTTAACAGGGGTGAACACTGAAGCTTTCTTT CASSLTGVNTEAFF
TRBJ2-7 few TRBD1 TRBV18 TGTGCCAGCTCATTACGACAGGGCGACTCCTACGAGCAGTACTTC CASSLRQGDSYEQYF
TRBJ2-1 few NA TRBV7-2 TGTGCCAGCCTCACAGGTTACAATGAGCAGTTCTTC CASLTGYNEQFF
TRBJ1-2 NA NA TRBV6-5 TGTGCCAGCAGTTATCGGGACCCGGGGTATCGTGGCTACACCTTC CASSYRDPGYRGYTF
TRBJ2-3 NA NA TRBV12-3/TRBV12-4 TGTGCCAGAAGTTTTGCAGATGCGCAGTATTTT CARSFADAQYF
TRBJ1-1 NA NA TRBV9 TGTGCCAGCAGCGTAGCGGCTCGGGGGGACACTGAAGCTTTCTTT CASSVAARGDTEAFF
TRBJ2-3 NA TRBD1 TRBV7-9 TGTGCCAGCAGCTTAACCGGGACAGATAGCACAGATACGCAGTATTTT CASSLTGTDSTDTQYF
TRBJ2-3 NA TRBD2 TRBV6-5 TGTGCCAGCAGTTACTCGCGGGGGGCCGGGGATACGCAGTATTTT CASSYSRGAGDTQYF
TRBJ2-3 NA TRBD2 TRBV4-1 TGCGCCAGCAGCCAAGAGTCCGGTGGGGGGGTGCGCACAGATACGCAGTATTTT CASSQESGGGVRTDTQYF
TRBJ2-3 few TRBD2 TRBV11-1 TGTGCCAGCAGCTTAGACCCGGGACTAGCAGAAGATACGCAGTATTTT CASSLDPGLAEDTQYF
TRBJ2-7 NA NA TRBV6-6 TGTGCCAGCAGATCAGACAGGCCCAGCTCCTACGAGCAGTACTTC CASRSDRPSSYEQYF
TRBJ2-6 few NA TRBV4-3 TGCGCCAGCAGCCAGTATACAGGGTCTGGGGCCAACGTCCTGACTTTC CASSQYTGSGANVLTF
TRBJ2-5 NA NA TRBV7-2 TGTGCCAGCAGCTTACAGGGGCTTAGGGTGGAGACCCAGTACTTC CASSLQGLRVETQYF
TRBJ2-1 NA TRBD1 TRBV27 TGTGCCAGCAGTCCCCGGACAGGGCCCTACTCCTACAATGAGCAGTTCTTC CASSPRTGPYSYNEQFF
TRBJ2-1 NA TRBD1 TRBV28 TGTGCCAGCAGTAAAACAGGGGTTACCTACAATGAGCAGTTCTTC CASSKTGVTYNEQFF
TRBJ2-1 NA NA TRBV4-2 TGTGCCAGCAGCCAAGAGTACCAAACTTGCAATGAGCAGTTCTTC CASSQEYQTCNEQFF
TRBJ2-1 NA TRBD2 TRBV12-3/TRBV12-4 TGTGCCAGCAGTTTGGGACTAGCGGAAATCAATGAGCAGTTCTTC CASSLGLAEINEQFF
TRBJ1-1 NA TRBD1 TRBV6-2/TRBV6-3 TGTGCCAGCAGTTACTATGACAGGGCGGTCACTGAAGCTTTCTTT CASSYYDRAVTEAFF
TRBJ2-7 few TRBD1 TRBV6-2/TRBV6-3 TGTGCCAGCATTCCGACAGGGAGTATCTACGAGCAGTACTTC CASIPTGSIYEQYF
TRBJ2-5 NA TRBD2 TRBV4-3 TGCGCCAGCAGCCAAACGACTAGCGAACAAGAGACCCAGTACTTC CASSQTTSEQETQYF
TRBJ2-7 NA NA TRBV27 TGTGCCAGGCGGGACAGCTCCTACGAGCAGTACTTC CARRDSSYEQYF
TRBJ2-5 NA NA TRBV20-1 TGCAGTGCCGGGACCCCAAACGGGGAGGCCCAGTACTTC CSAGTPNGEAQYF
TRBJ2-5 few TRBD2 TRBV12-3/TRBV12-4 TGTGCCAGCAGTCCGAACCGGGGGGGAGCAGAGACCCAGTACTTC CASSPNRGGAETQYF
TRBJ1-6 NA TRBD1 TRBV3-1 TGTGCCAGCAGCCAGGGGGGACAGGCACCCCTCCACTTT CASSQGGQAPLHF
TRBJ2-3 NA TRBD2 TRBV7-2 TGTGCCAGCAGCCGTTTTTCCGGGGGGTCCCCCCCAGATACGCAGTATTTT CASSRFSGGSPPDTQYF
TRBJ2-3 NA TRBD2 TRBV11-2 TGTGCCAGCACCCTACGGGGGGACCGTTGGTATTTT CASTLRGDRWYF
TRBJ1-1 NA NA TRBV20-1 TGCAGTGCCCCTCGAGGGATGACTGAAGCTTTCTTT CSAPRGMTEAFF
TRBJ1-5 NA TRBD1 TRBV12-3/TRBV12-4 TGTGCCAGCAGTTTATCAGGGGGCAGGTTTCAGCCCCAGCATTTT CASSLSGGRFQPQHF
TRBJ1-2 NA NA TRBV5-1 TGCACCAGCAAGGTCCCGCCCTATGGCTACACCTTC CTSKVPPYGYTF
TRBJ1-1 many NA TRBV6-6 TGTGCCAGCAGTCTCGGGTTCACTGAAGCTTTCTTT CASSLGFTEAFF
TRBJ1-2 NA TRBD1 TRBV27 TGTGCCAGCAGTTACAGGACAGGGAATGGCTACACCTTC CASSYRTGNGYTF
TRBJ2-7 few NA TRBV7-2 TGTGCCAGCAGCCCTCAGGGTTTAAGCGAGCAGTACTTC CASSPQGLSEQYF
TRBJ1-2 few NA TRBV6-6 TGTGCCAGCAGTCCCGGGGCCACTCCTTACTACACCTTC CASSPGATPYYTF
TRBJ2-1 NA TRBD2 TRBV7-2 TGTGCCAGCAGCTTGAATAGCGGGGACGAGCAGTTCTTC CASSLNSGDEQFF
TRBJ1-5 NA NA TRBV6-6 TGTGCCAGCAGTTACGGCGGGAGCGACGGCAATCAGCCCCAGCATTTT CASSYGGSDGNQPQHF
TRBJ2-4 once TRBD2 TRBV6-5 TGTGCCAGCAGTCCGTACCCGACTAGCGGGGTCGGGGGGCAGTACTTC CASSPYPTSGVGGQYF
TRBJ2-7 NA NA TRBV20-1 TGCAGTGCTAGAAGGCAGGGTCTCCACGAGCAGTACTTC CSARRQGLHEQYF
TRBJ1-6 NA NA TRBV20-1 TGCAGTGCGGATACAGGGTATTCACCCCTCCACTTT CSADTGYSPLHF
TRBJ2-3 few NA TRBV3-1 TGTGCCAGCAGCCCCATGGCAGTATCTAGCACAGATACGCAGTATTTT CASSPMAVSSTDTQYF
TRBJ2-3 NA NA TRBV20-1 TGCAGTGCTAGAGCCAGAAATACGCAGTATTTT CSARARNTQYF
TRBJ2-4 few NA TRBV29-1 TGCAGCGTTGAAGACAGGGTAGCCAAAAACATTCAGTACTTC CSVEDRVAKNIQYF
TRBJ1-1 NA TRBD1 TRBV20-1 TGCAGTGCTAGAGATTGGGGGACAGAGAACACTGAAGCTTTCTTT CSARDWGTENTEAFF
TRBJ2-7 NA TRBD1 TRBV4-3 TGCGCCAGCAGCCGAGAAGTGGGACAGGGGTACGAGCAGTACTTC CASSREVGQGYEQYF